This T cell receptor beta chain was identified in a study of PD-1 blockade in classical Hodgkin lymphoma. The patients all showed relapse after autologous stem cell transplantation, while their brentuximab vedotin exposure varied. The table came from immunoSEQ multiplex PCR; TCRdb's copy has only in-frame clones and leaves some out. The sample yields roughly 96,000 clones, 89% seen once. Germline CDR1 and CDR2: LNHDA and SQIVND (reference sequence). The CDR3 has 15 residues. The trim removed 5 bases at V and 2 bases at J, leaving 5 bases unmatched. Material: peripheral blood mononuclear cells (PBMCs), obtained before the second cycle of nivolumab. The chain uses TRBV19 and TRBJ2-1, with TRBD2 identical over 8 bases. The clonotype originates from a human donor with classical Hodgkin lymphoma. The CDR3 DNA follows: TGTGCCAGTAGTCCGGGACTAGTTACCTACAATGAGCAGTTCTTC. It translates to CASSPGLVTYNEQFF.